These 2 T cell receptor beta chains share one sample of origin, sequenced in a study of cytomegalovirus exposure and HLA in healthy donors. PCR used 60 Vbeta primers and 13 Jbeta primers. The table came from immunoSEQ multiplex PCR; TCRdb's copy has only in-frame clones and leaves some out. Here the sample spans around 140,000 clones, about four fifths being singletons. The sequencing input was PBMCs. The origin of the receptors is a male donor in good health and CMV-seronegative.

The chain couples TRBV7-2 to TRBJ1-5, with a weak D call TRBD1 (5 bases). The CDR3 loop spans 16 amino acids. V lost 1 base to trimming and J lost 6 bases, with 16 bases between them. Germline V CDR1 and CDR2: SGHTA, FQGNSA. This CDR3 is CASSLVRGGMGQPQHF. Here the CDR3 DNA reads TGTGCCAGCAGCTTAGTAAGGGGTGGAATGGGTCAGCCCCAGCATTTT.

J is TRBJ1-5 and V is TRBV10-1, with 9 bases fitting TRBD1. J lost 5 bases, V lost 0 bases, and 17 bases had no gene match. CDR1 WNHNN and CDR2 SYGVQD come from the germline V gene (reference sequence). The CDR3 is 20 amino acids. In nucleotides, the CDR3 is TGCGCCAGCAGTGAGTCGAAAGGGGCAGACAGGGGGAAAGCGCATCAGCCCCAGCATTTT. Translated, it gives CASSESKGADRGKAHQPQHF.